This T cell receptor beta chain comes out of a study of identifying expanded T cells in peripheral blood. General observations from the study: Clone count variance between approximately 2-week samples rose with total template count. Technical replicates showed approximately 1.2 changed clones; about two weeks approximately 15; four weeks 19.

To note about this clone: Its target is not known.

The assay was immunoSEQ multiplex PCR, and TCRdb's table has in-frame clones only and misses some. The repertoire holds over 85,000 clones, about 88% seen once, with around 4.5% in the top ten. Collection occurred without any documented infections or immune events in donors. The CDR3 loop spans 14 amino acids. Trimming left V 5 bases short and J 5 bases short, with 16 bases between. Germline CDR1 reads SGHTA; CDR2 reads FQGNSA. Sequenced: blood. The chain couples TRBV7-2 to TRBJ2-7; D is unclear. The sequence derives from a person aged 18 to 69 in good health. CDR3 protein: CASSRQGGTDEQYF. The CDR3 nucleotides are TGTGCCAGCAGCCGACAAGGTGGAACTGACGAGCAGTACTTC.